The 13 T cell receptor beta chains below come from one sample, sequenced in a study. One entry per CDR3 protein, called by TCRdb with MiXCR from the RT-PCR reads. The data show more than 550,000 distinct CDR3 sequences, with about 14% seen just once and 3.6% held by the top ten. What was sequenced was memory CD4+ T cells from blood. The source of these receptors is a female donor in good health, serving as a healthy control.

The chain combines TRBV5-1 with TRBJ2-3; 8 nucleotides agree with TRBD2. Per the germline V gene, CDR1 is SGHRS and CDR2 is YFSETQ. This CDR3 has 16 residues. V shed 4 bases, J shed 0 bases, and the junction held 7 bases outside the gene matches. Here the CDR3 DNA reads TGCGCCAGCAGCCCTACTTTAGCGGGGAGCACAGATACGCAGTATTTT. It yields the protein CASSPTLAGSTDTQYF.

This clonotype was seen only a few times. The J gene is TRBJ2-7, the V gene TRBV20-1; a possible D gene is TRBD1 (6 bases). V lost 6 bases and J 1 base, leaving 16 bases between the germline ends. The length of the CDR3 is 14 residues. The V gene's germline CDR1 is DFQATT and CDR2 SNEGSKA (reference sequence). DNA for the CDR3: TGCAGTGCAAAAGGGGGAGCAGGTTCCTACGAGCAGTACTTC. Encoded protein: CSAKGGAGSYEQYF.

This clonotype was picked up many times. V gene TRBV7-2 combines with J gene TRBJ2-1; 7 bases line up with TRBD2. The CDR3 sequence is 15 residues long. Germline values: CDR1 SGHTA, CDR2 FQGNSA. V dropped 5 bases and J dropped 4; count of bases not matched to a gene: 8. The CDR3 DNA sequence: TGTGCCAGCAGCGGGTCGGGACTAACTTACAATGAGCAGTTCTTC. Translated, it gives CASSGSGLTYNEQFF.

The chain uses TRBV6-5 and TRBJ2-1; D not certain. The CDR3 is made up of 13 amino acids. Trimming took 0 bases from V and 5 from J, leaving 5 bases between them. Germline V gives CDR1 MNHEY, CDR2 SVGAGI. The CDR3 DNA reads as TGTGCCAGCAGTTACTCACGGAACAATGAGCAGTTCTTC. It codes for CASSYSRNNEQFF.

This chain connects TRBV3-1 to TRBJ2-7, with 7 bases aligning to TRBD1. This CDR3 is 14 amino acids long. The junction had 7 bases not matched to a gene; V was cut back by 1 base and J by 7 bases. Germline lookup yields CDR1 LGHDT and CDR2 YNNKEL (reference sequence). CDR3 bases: TGTGCCAGCAGCCAAGGGACAGGCGTTGATGAGCAGTACTTC. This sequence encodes CASSQGTGVDEQYF.

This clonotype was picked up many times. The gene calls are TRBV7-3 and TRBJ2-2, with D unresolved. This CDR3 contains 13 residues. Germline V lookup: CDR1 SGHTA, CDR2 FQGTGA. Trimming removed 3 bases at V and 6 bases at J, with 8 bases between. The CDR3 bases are TGTGCCAGCAGCTTCTCGGCGGCCGGGGAGCTGTTTTTT. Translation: CASSFSAAGELFF.

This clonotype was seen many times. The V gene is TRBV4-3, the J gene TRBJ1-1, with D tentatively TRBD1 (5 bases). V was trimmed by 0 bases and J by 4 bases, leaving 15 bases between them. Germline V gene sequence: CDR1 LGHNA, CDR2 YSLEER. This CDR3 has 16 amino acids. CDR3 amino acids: CASSQDLQGGSTEAFF. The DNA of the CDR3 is TGCGCCAGCAGCCAAGATCTCCAGGGAGGGAGCACTGAAGCTTTCTTT.

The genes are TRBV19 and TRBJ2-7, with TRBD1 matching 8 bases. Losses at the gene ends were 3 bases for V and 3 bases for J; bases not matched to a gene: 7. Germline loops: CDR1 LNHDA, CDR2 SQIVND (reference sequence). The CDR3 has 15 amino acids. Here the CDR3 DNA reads TGTGCCAGTAGTATCCCAGGACAGGGTTTCTACGAGCAGTACTTC. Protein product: CASSIPGQGFYEQYF.

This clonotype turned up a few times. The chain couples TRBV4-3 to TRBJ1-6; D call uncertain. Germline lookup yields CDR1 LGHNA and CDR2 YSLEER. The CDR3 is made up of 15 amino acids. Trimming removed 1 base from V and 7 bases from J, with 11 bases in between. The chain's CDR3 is CASSQGRDRNSPLHF. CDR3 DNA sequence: TGCGCCAGCAGCCAAGGGAGGGATAGGAATTCACCCCTCCACTTT.

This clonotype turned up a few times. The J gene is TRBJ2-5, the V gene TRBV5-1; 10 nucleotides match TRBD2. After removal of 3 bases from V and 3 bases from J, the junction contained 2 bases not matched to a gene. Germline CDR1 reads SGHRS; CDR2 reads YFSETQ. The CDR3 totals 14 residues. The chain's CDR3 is CASSYSGREETQYF. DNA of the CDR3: TGCGCCAGCAGCTACAGCGGGAGGGAAGAGACCCAGTACTTC.

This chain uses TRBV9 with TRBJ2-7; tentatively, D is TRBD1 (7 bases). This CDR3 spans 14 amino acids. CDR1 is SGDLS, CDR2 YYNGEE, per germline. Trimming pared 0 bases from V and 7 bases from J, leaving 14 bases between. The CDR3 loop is CASSVATPGGEQYF. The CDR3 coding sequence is TGTGCCAGCAGCGTAGCGACTCCAGGGGGGGAGCAGTACTTC.

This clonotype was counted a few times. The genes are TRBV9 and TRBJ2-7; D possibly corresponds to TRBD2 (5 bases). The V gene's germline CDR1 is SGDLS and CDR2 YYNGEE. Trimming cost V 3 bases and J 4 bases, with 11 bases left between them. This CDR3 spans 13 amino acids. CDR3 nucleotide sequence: TGTGCCAGCAGCGCAGCGGAAGGTTACGAGCAGTACTTC. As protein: CASSAAEGYEQYF.

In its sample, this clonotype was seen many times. This chain's CDR3 is CASRDLAGVKETQYF. In nucleotides, the CDR3 is TGTGCCAGCAGAGATCTAGCGGGAGTTAAAGAGACCCAGTACTTC. The V call is TRBV6-9, the J call TRBJ2-5; 10 bases are a match to TRBD2. The CDR3 runs 15 residues. Germline loops: CDR1 MNHGY, CDR2 SVAAGI. Trimming took 6 bases from V and 3 from J; bases not matched to a gene: 7.